Each of the 14 T cell receptor beta chains below was sequenced from the same sample in a study of blood T cell repertoires in COVID-19 (dated by TCRdb to between 2020 and 2021). Libraries were made using the immunoSEQ multiplex PCR assay. As stored in TCRdb, this immuneACCESS dataset retains in-frame rearrangements with V and J assigned. A fraction of the clones does not appear; measured against another copy, unresolved V genes explain less than half of the discrepancy, and the remainder lacks a known reason. In this sample the table shows about 220,000 clones, 80% to 85% of which occur a single time. 20% of the sample rests with the top ten. The material sequenced was peripheral blood. The origin of the receptors is a man younger than 45 with active or convalescent COVID-19.

V gene TRBV6-5 combines with J gene TRBJ2-3; TRBD2 aligns across 7 bases. Germline CDR1 is MNHEY and CDR2 is SVGAGI. The CDR3 spans 16 residues. With V trimmed by 3 bases and J by 6 bases, 12 bases remained unmatched. This CDR3 is CASSYWEGGSADTQYF. The DNA for the CDR3 is TGTGCCAGCAGTTATTGGGAGGGAGGGTCAGCGGATACGCAGTATTTT.

The rearrangement uses TRBV19 and TRBJ1-5, with TRBD1 matching 7 bases. V shed 4 bases and J 3 bases; nucleotides not matched to a gene: 9. Germline CDR1 LNHDA, CDR2 SQIVND (reference sequence). The CDR3 is 16 residues long. The CDR3 DNA reads as TGTGCCAGTAGTACTCACCTTGGGACAGACAATCAGCCCCAGCATTTT. Protein sequence: CASSTHLGTDNQPQHF.

The rearrangement links TRBV9 to TRBJ2-7, with D perhaps TRBD2 (6 bases). The CDR3 spans 12 residues. Germline V CDR1 and CDR2: SGDLS, YYNGEE. V was trimmed by 3 bases and J by 5 bases, leaving 9 bases between them. DNA of the CDR3: TGTGCCAGCAGCGGCAGGGAGGACGAGCAGTACTTC. Translated: CASSGREDEQYF.

The rearrangement links TRBV30 to TRBJ2-1; maybe TRBD1 (5 bases). The CDR3 runs 15 residues. Germline V gene data show CDR1 as GTSNPN and CDR2 as SVGIG (reference sequence). Between the trimmed V and J ends, which lost 0 bases and 7 bases, there was a span of 16 bases. This chain's CDR3 is CAWSVGGAGGNEQFF. DNA of the CDR3: TGTGCCTGGAGTGTTGGTGGGGCCGGTGGTAATGAGCAGTTCTTC.

This chain links TRBV6-1 with TRBJ1-2; D gene unclear. The CDR3 has 14 amino acids. Germline V gives CDR1 MNHNS, CDR2 SASEGT. V lost 2 bases to trimming and J lost 4 bases, with 11 bases between them. The CDR3 loop reads CASSEPPSVYGYTF. The CDR3 DNA follows: TGTGCCAGCAGTGAACCGCCGAGTGTCTATGGCTACACCTTC.

CDR3 DNA: TGTGCCAGCAGCTTAGGAGAGGAGGGCACTGAAGCTTTCTTT. Translating gives CASSLGEEGTEAFF. The chain is built from TRBV7-9 and TRBJ1-1; D remains ambiguous. Germline assignment: CDR1 SEHNR and CDR2 FQNEAQ (reference sequence). This CDR3 contains 14 residues. V shed 1 base and J shed 4 bases, with 10 bases lying between them.

Here the CDR3 reads CASSLSLGSTDTQYF. The CDR3 DNA follows: TGCGCCAGCAGCCTTTCCCTCGGGAGCACAGATACGCAGTATTTT. The V gene is TRBV5-1, the J gene TRBJ2-3; D unclear. Per germline, CDR1 SGHRS and CDR2 YFSETQ. This CDR3 contains 15 residues. Between the trimmed V and J ends, which lost 4 bases and 0 bases, there was a span of 12 bases.

This chain connects TRBV9 to TRBJ1-1; 10 nucleotides match TRBD1. The germline V gene has CDR1 SGDLS and CDR2 YYNGEE. With V trimmed by 3 bases and J by 0 bases, 17 bases remained unmatched. The CDR3 has 20 residues. CDR3 residues: CASSGRIPGQGLLMNTEAFF. The CDR3 nucleotides are TGTGCCAGCAGCGGTAGAATTCCGGGACAGGGGCTACTCATGAACACTGAAGCTTTCTTT.

The chain combines TRBV4-3 with TRBJ2-7; D is ambiguous. The CDR3 loop spans 16 amino acids. CDR1 is LGHNA and CDR2 is YSLEER in the germline V gene. Trimming shortened V by 1 base and J by 0 bases, and 13 bases separated the two germline ends. Here the CDR3 DNA reads TGCGCCAGCAGCCAAGGGTCTGGGTCTAGCTCCTACGAGCAGTACTTC. Translated, it gives CASSQGSGSSSYEQYF.

This chain uses TRBV6-1 with TRBJ1-1; 7 nucleotides line up with TRBD1. The length of the CDR3 is 13 residues. The junction had 2 bases not matched to a gene; V was cut back by 7 bases and J by 0 bases. Germline V gene data show CDR1 as MNHNS and CDR2 as SASEGT. Here the CDR3 DNA reads TGTGCCAGCACCGGGACAGTGAACACTGAAGCTTTCTTT. It codes for CASTGTVNTEAFF.

The gene calls are TRBV2 and TRBJ2-3; tentative D call: TRBD2 (5 bases). CDR1 is SNHLY and CDR2 is FYNNEI in the germline V gene. Deletions cut 6 bases from V and 1 base from J, with 11 bases between. This CDR3 contains 14 residues. CDR3 sequence (DNA): TGTGCCAGCAGCCTGGAGGTACGCACAGATACGCAGTATTTT. Its translation is CASSLEVRTDTQYF. Full variable domain (remainder filled in from reference TRBV2 and TRBJ2-3): EPEVTQTPSHQVTQMGQEVILRCVPISNHLYFYWYRQILGQKVEFLVSFYNNEISEKSEIFDDQFSVERPDGSNFTLKIRSTKLEDSAMYFCASSLEVRTDTQYFGPGTRLTVL.

The chain carries TRBV6-4 and TRBJ1-5; D unclear. Germline lookup yields CDR1 MRHNA and CDR2 SNTAGT. Trimming removed 4 bases at V and 4 bases at J, with 8 bases between. The CDR3 totals 13 residues. CDR3 in amino acids: CASSVVENQPQHF. The CDR3 DNA is TGTGCCAGCAGTGTGGTGGAGAATCAGCCCCAGCATTTT.

By share of the sample, this clone is medium-sized. This sequence joins TRBV11-2 and TRBJ2-1; 7 nucleotides align to TRBD2. Unmatched junction bases numbered 9, after V lost 4 bases and J lost 0 bases. The CDR3 totals 17 residues. Germline V gene lookup returns CDR1 SGHAT and CDR2 FQNNGV. The CDR3 bases are TGTGCCAGCAGCTGGAAGACCGGGGGGAGCTCCTACAATGAGCAGTTCTTC. It specifies CASSWKTGGSSYNEQFF.

The chain employs TRBV7-2 and TRBJ2-2, with D tentatively TRBD2 (6 bases). V lost 2 bases, J lost 6 bases, and 10 bases lay in between. The CDR3 is made up of 14 amino acids. Looked up from germline, CDR1 is SGHTA and CDR2 is FQGNSA. The CDR3: CASSLTPSAGELFF. CDR3 in DNA: TGTGCCAGCAGCTTAACTCCTAGCGCCGGGGAGCTGTTTTTT.